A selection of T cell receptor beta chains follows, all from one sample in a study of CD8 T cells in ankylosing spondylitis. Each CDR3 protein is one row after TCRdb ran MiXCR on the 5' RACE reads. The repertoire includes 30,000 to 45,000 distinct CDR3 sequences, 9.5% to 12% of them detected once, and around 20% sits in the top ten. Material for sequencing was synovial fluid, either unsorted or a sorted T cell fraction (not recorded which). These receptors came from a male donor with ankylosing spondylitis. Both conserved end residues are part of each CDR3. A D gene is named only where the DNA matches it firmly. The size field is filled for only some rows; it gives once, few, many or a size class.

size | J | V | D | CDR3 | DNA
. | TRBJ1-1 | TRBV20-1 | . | CRGVGYETEAFF | TGCAGGGGGGTGGGTTACGAGACCGAAGCTTTCTTT
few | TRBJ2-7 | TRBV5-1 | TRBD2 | CASSGTSGFSYEQYF | TGCGCCAGCAGCGGAACTAGCGGGTTCTCCTACGAGCAGTACTTC
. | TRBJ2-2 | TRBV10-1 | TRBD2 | CASSLAGDGTGELFF | TGCGCCAGCAGTCTAGCGGGAGATGGCACCGGGGAGCTGTTTTTT
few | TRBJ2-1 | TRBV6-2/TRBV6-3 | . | CASSNNQDGYNEQFF | TGTGCCAGCAGTAACAACCAGGACGGATACAATGAGCAGTTCTTC
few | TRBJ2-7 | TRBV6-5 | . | CASSSKPGDANSEQYF | TGTGCCAGCAGTTCCAAGCCCGGGGACGCTAACTCCGAGCAGTACTTC
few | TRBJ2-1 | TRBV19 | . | CASSIVGDYSYNEQFF | TGTGCCAGTAGTATAGTCGGCGATTACTCCTACAATGAGCAGTTCTTC
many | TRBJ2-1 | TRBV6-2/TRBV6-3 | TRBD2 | CASSPESGRVDNEQFF | TGTGCCAGCAGTCCCGAGAGCGGGAGGGTTGACAATGAGCAGTTCTTC
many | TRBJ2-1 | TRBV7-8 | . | CASSLSQRSRGEQFF | TGTGCCAGCAGCTTATCCCAGCGGTCTAGAGGTGAGCAGTTCTTC
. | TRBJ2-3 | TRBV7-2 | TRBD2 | CASSLALAGVEDTQYF | TGTGCCAGCAGCTTAGCCCTAGCGGGAGTCGAAGATACGCAGTATTTT
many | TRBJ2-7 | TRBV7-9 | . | CASSLFEGGEQYF | TGTGCCAGCAGCTTGTTCGAGGGGGGCGAGCAGTACTTC
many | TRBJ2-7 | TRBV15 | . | CATSNSMRGSSYEQYF | TGTGCCACCAGCAACTCGATGCGCGGCAGCTCCTACGAGCAGTACTTC
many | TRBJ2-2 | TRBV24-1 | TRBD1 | CATSGRGYTGELFF | TGTGCCACCAGTGGCAGGGGGTACACCGGGGAGCTGTTTTTT
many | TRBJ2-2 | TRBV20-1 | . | CSARDSAGATGELFF | TGCAGTGCTAGAGATTCGGCAGGGGCCACCGGGGAGCTGTTTTTT
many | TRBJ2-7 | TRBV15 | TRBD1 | CATSSEGQGSYEQYF | TGTGCCACCAGCAGCGAAGGACAGGGGTCCTACGAGCAGTACTTC
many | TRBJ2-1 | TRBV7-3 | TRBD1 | CASSLLGQGGAEQFF | TGTGCCAGCAGCTTGCTGGGACAGGGGGGGGCTGAGCAGTTCTTC
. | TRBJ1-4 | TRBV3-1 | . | CASSQVLAEKLFF | TGTGCCAGCAGCCAAGTTTTGGCTGAAAAACTGTTTTTT
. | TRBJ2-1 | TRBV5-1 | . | CASRLVDLGEQFF | TGCGCCAGCAGGTTAGTCGACTTGGGTGAGCAGTTCTTC
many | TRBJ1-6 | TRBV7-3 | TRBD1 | CASSLWGQFSPLHF | TGTGCCAGCAGCTTATGGGGACAGTTTTCACCCCTCCACTTT
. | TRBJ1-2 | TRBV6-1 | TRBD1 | CASSPGQGNGYTF | TGTGCCAGCAGTCCCGGACAGGGAAACGGCTACACCTTC
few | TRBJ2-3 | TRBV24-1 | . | CATSDLKFRSDTQYF | TGTGCCACCAGTGATTTGAAGTTTAGGTCGGATACGCAGTATTTT
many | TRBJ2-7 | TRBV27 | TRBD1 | CASKSRDRGEQYF | TGTGCCAGCAAATCTCGGGACAGGGGCGAGCAGTACTTC
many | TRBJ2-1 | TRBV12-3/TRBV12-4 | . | CASSLYEQFF | TGTGCCAGCAGTTTATATGAGCAGTTCTTC
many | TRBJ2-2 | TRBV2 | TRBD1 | CASSVLQGPGELFF | TGTGCCAGCAGTGTACTACAGGGGCCCGGGGAGCTGTTTTTT
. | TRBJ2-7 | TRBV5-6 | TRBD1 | CASSFFSDRVFFYEQYF | TGTGCCAGCAGTTTTTTCTCGGACAGGGTTTTTTTCTACGAGCAGTACTTC
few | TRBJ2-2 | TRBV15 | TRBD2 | CATSGGTSGSWGELFF | TGTGCCACCAGCGGAGGGACTAGCGGGAGTTGGGGGGAGCTGTTTTTT